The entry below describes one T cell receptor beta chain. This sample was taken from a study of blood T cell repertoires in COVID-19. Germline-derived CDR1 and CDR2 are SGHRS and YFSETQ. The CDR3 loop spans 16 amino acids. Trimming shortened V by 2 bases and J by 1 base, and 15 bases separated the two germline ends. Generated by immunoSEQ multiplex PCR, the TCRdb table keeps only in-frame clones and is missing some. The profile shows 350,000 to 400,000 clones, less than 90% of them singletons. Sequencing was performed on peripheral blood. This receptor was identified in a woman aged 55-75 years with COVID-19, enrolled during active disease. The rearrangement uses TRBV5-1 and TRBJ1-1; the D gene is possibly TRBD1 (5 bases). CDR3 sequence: CASSFTPLTGNTEAFF. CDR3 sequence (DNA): TGCGCCAGCAGCTTCACTCCTCTAACAGGGAACACTGAAGCTTTCTTT.